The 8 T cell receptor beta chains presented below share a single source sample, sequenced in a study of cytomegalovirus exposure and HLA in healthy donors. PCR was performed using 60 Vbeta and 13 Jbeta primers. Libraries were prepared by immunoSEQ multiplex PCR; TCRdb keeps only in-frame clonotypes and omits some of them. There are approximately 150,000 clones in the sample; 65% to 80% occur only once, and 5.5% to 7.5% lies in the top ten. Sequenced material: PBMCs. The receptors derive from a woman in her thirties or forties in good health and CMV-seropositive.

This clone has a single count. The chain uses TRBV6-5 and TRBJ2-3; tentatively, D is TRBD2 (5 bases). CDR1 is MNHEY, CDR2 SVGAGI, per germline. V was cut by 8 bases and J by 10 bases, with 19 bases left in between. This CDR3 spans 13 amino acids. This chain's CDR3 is CASWVPGTGAQYF. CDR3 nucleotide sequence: TGTGCCAGCTGGGTCCCGGGCACCGGGGCGCAGTATTTT.

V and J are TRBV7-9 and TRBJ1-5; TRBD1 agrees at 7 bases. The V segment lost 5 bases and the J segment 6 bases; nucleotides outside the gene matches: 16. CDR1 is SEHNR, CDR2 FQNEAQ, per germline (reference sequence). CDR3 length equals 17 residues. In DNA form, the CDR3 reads TGTGCCAGCAGCCGCAATCCGACAGGGAAAGGTGCTCAGCCCCAGCATTTT. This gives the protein CASSRNPTGKGAQPQHF.

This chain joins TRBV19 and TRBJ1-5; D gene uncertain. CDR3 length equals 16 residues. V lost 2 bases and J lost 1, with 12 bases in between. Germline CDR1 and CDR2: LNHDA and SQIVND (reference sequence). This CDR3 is CASSISSVQSNQPQHF. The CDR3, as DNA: TGTGCCAGTAGTATAAGTTCAGTCCAAAGCAATCAGCCCCAGCATTTT.

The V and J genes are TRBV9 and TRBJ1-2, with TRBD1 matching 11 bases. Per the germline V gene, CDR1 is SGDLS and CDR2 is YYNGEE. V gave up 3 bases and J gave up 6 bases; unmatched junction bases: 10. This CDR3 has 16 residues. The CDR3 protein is CASSGLGQGALNGYTF. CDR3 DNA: TGTGCCAGCAGCGGCCTCGGACAGGGGGCGTTAAATGGCTACACCTTC.

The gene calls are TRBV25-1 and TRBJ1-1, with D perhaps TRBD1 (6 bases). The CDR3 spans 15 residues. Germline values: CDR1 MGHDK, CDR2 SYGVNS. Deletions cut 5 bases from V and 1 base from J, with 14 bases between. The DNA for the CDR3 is TGTGCCAGCAGTAGTACTCAGGGGCGGAACACTGAAGCTTTCTTT. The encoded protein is CASSSTQGRNTEAFF.

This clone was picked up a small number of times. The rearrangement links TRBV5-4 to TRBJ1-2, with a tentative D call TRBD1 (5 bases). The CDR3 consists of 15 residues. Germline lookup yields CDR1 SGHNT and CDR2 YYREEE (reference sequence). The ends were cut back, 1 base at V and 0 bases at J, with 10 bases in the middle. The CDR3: CASSLQGLANYGYTF. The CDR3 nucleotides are TGTGCCAGCAGCTTGCAGGGTCTGGCTAACTATGGCTACACCTTC.

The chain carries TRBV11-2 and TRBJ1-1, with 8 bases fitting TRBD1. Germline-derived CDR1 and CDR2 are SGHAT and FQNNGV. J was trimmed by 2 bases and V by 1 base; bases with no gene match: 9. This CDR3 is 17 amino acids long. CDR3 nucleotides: TGTGCCAGCAGCTTAGCGTTTGATACAGGGGGTAACACTGAAGCTTTCTTT. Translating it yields CASSLAFDTGGNTEAFF.

The CDR3 region is CASSPTDRGLNEQYF. DNA of the CDR3: TGCGCCAGCAGCCCTACGGACAGGGGGCTCAACGAGCAGTACTTC. This chain connects TRBV5-1 to TRBJ2-7, with 11 nucleotides matching TRBD1. The germline V gene has CDR1 SGHRS and CDR2 YFSETQ. This CDR3 is 15 amino acids long. After removal of 4 bases from V and 5 bases from J, the junction contained 8 bases not matched to a gene.